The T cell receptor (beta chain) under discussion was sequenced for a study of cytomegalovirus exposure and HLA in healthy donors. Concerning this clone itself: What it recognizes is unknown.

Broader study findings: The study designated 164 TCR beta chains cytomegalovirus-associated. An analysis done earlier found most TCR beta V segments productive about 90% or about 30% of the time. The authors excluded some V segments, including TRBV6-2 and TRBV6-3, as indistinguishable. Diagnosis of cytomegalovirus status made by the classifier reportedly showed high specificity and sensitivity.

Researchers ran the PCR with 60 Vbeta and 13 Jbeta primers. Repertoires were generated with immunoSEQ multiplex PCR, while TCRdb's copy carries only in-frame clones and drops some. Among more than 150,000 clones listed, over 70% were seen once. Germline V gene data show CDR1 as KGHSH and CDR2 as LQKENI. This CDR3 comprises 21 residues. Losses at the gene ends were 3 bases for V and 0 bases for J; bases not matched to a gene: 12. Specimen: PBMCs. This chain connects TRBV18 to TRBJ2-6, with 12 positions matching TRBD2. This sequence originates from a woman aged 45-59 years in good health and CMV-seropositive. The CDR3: CASSPLSTSGRWASGANVLTF. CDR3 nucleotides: TGTGCCAGCTCACCGCTTTCGACTAGCGGGAGATGGGCCTCTGGGGCCAACGTCCTGACTTTC.